These 19 T cell receptor beta chains were all obtained from the same sample, sequenced in a study of T cell repertoires in cytomegalovirus infection. Their recognized antigens are unknown. MiXCR, run by TCRdb on the reads, gives a single entry per CDR3 protein. In the table there are roughly 990,000 distinct CDR3 sequences, around 30% of which are singletons. Sequencing used cultured CD8+ T cells from PBMCs, obtained from culture after CMV antigen stimulation. The source is a human donor in good health (CMV status not recorded). Some clones in this sample may be carry-over from other donors' samples.

The chain's CDR3 is CASSLAQENTEAFF. CDR3 nucleotides: TGTGCCAGCAGCTTGGCACAGGAAAACACTGAAGCTTTCTTT. The chain recombines TRBV5-6 with TRBJ1-1; a weak D match, TRBD1 (5 bases). CDR1 is SGHDT and CDR2 is YYEEEE in the germline V gene. V was trimmed by 0 bases and J by 2 bases, leaving 8 bases between them. The CDR3 totals 14 residues.

The chain employs TRBV5-6 and TRBJ2-2; D may be TRBD2 (5 bases). The CDR3 is 13 amino acids. Per germline, CDR1 SGHDT and CDR2 YYEEEE. Trimming removed 6 bases from V and 8 bases from J, with 14 bases in between. CDR3 coding DNA: TGTGCCAGCACCCTTCTAGCCATAGGGGAGCTGTTTTTT. Translating gives CASTLLAIGELFF.

Ten or more counts support this clonotype. The chain uses TRBV6-1 and TRBJ2-7; 9 bases map to TRBD1. CDR1 is MNHNS and CDR2 is SASEGT in the germline V gene. With 4 bases clipped from V and 4 bases from J, the junction kept 8 bases outside the gene matches. CDR3 length: 15 residues. The CDR3 loop is CASSALTGGKYEQYV. CDR3 nucleotide sequence: TGTGCCAGCAGTGCCCTGACAGGGGGGAAGTACGAGCAGTACGTC.

In this sample, this clonotype turned up a few times. This chain uses TRBV7-9 with TRBJ2-4; weak D call: TRBD2 (5 bases). CDR3 length: 13 amino acids. V was pared by 4 bases and J by 10 bases, with 14 bases between. CDR1 is SEHNR, CDR2 FQNEAQ, per germline (reference sequence). The CDR3 region is CASSSPLTGIQYF. The CDR3 DNA sequence: TGTGCCAGCAGCTCCCCCCTTACGGGGATTCAGTACTTC.

This clonotype was seen only a few times. This chain uses TRBV24-1 with TRBJ2-3; 7 nucleotides align to TRBD2. With V trimmed by 9 bases and J by 2 bases, 7 bases remained unmatched. This CDR3 is built from 14 residues. Germline lookup yields CDR1 KGHDR and CDR2 SFDVKD. The CDR3: CATESREVTDTQYF. CDR3 DNA: TGTGCCACCGAATCCCGGGAGGTCACAGATACGCAGTATTTT.

This clonotype was seen only a few times. The genes are TRBV12-5 and TRBJ1-2; TRBD1 is a possible D gene (6 bases). The CDR3 consists of 14 residues. With 3 bases removed from V and 6 bases from J, the gap between germline ends came to 14 bases. Germline-derived CDR1 and CDR2 are LGHNT and FRNRAP. CDR3 DNA: TGTGCTAGTGGTTTTGTAACAGGGATCGATGGCTACACCTTC. It encodes CASGFVTGIDGYTF.

This chain links TRBV28 with TRBJ2-1, with 9 positions matching TRBD1. This CDR3 has 18 amino acids. Per germline, CDR1 MDHEN and CDR2 SYDVKM. The V and J ends lost 6 bases and 4 bases, in that order; junction bases with no gene match: 16. Here the CDR3 reads CASSFRIDGTGTYNEQFF. In DNA, the CDR3 is TGTGCCAGCAGCTTCAGAATCGACGGGACAGGGACTTACAATGAGCAGTTCTTC.

As for this clonotype: This may stem from a read error, because a much larger clone lies one nucleotide away. The chain employs TRBV7-6 and TRBJ1-4; D is uncertain. The CDR3 is made up of 17 amino acids. Germline lookup yields CDR1 SGHVS and CDR2 FNYEAQ. CDR3 residues: CVSSLGKGLATNEKLFF. DNA of the CDR3: TGTGTCAGCAGCTTAGGAAAGGGCCTGGCAACTAATGAAAAACTGTTTTTT. Supplemented by reference TRBV7-6 and TRBJ1-4, the full variable domain reads GAGVSQSPRYKVTKRGQDVALRCDPISGHVSLYWYRQALGQGPEFLTYFNYEAQQDKSGLPNDRFSAERPEGSISTLTIQRTEQRDSAMYRCVSSLGKGLATNEKLFFGSGTQLSVL.

This clonotype was seen a handful of times. The CDR3 DNA sequence: TGTGCCAGCAGCGTAGGGGCGGCGGACCTTCAAGAGACCCAGTACTTC. This codes for CASSVGAADLQETQYF. The rearrangement joins TRBV9 to TRBJ2-5, with D hard to call. This CDR3 region has 16 residues. V shed 0 bases and J shed 2 bases, with 14 bases lying between them. Germline-derived CDR1 and CDR2 are SGDLS and YYNGEE.

This clonotype turned up a few times. The J gene is TRBJ2-2, the V gene TRBV6-1, with D perhaps matching TRBD1 (6 bases). V dropped 3 bases and J dropped 4 bases, with 12 bases sitting between them. Germline assignment: CDR1 MNHNS and CDR2 SASEGT. The CDR3 is 15 amino acids. CDR3 in amino acids: CASSERTDLTGELFF. CDR3 bases: TGTGCCAGCAGTGAGAGGACAGACCTCACCGGGGAGCTGTTTTTT.

This clonotype was observed a handful of times. The chain links TRBV4-1 to TRBJ1-5, with TRBD1 as a possible D gene (5 bases). CDR1 is MGHRA, CDR2 YSYEKL, per germline. V was cut by 0 bases and J by 2 bases, with 8 bases left in between. The CDR3 spans 15 residues. This chain's CDR3 is CASSQDGRGNQPQHF. The CDR3 DNA sequence: TGCGCCAGCAGCCAAGATGGCAGGGGCAATCAGCCCCAGCATTTT.

At least ten counts were recorded for this clonotype. This chain connects TRBV7-9 to TRBJ2-3, with D unresolved. Germline CDR1 is SEHNR and CDR2 is FQNEAQ (reference sequence). V dropped 0 bases and J dropped 0 bases, with 16 bases sitting between them. The CDR3 runs 18 residues. The CDR3 DNA reads as TGTGCCAGCAGCTTAGCAGATTTTTATGACGGAAGCACAGATACGCAGTATTTT. Residues: CASSLADFYDGSTDTQYF.

The chain couples TRBV10-2 to TRBJ2-3; TRBD2 might be the D (5 bases). CDR3 length: 18 residues. The germline gives CDR1 WSHSY, CDR2 SAAADI. V was clipped by 2 bases and J by 4 bases, with 22 bases between them. The CDR3 DNA is TGCGCCAGCAGTGAGGTGCCCGTGCGTCGGGGTGTCGCAGATACGCAGTATTTT. This gives the protein CASSEVPVRRGVADTQYF.

The chain has TRBV6-5 and TRBJ2-3, with TRBD1 matching 10 bases. Looked up from germline, CDR1 is MNHEY and CDR2 is SVGAGI. V trimming: 0 bases; J trimming: 3 bases; junction bases outside the gene matches: 6. The CDR3 length is 17 residues. The CDR3 loop reads CASSYSYRDRGTDTQYF. The DNA of the CDR3 is TGTGCCAGCAGTTACTCTTACCGGGACAGGGGAACAGATACGCAGTATTTT.

This clonotype has a handful of counts. This chain uses TRBV27 with TRBJ1-3; no clear D gene. CDR3 size: 14 residues. CDR1 is MNHEY, CDR2 SMNVEV, per germline (reference sequence). Trimming removed 5 bases at V and 2 bases at J, with 10 bases between. CDR3 region: CASSPSRTGNTIYF. CDR3 DNA sequence: TGTGCCAGCAGTCCGTCAAGGACTGGAAACACCATATATTTT.

The V gene is TRBV4-1, the J gene TRBJ1-3; D ambiguous. Germline V lookup: CDR1 MGHRA, CDR2 YSYEKL. The CDR3 is 19 residues long. The V end lost 0 bases, the J end lost 0 bases, and 18 bases lay between the germline ends. CDR3 protein: CASSQDPALRRRSGNTIYF. The DNA of the CDR3 is TGCGCCAGCAGCCAAGATCCCGCGCTCCGACGACGCTCTGGAAACACCATATATTTT.

The chain joins TRBV7-3 to TRBJ2-6, with 11 bases lining up with TRBD1. Germline V gene lookup returns CDR1 SGHTA and CDR2 FQGTGA. With V trimmed by 2 bases and J by 0 bases, 6 bases remained unmatched. The CDR3 runs 19 residues. The CDR3 protein is CASSLGQGAPSSGANVLTF. CDR3 bases: TGTGCCAGCAGCTTAGGACAGGGGGCGCCCAGCTCTGGGGCCAACGTCCTGACTTTC.

The chain recombines TRBV6-6 with TRBJ1-5, with D tentatively TRBD1 (6 bases). The germline gives CDR1 MNHNY, CDR2 SVGAGI (reference sequence). The ends were cut back, 5 bases at V and 4 bases at J, with 12 bases in the middle. CDR3 length: 14 amino acids. The CDR3 region has the DNA TGTGCCAGCAGTGGGGGGCAGGAGAATCAGCCCCAGCATTTT. Protein: CASSGGQENQPQHF.

This clonotype was counted only a few times. The chain has TRBV7-8 and TRBJ2-7, with a weak D call TRBD1 (6 bases). CDR1 is SGHVS and CDR2 is FQNEAQ in the germline V gene. The V end lost 3 bases, the J end lost 7 bases, and 16 bases lay between the germline ends. The CDR3 loop spans 14 amino acids. As DNA, the CDR3 is TGTGCCAGCAGCTTCGGTCCAGGGGTTGGGGAGCAGTACGTC. As protein: CASSFGPGVGEQYV.